This TCR beta chain is drawn from a study of T cells expressing NK-cell markers. About the study: One of the eight sequenced donors was seronegative, whereas the other seven were HCMV-seropositive. Study-wide results and limits: Roughly 1.0-7.0% of CD8+ T cells in over 5 donors belonged to dominant NKG2C+ clonotypes.

A remark on this clonotype: Its antigen is not identified.

Making the TCR beta cDNA relied on 5'RACE template switching with UMIs. TCRdb reanalyzed the 5' RACE reads and collapses them to one entry per CDR3 protein, without DNA. The data show fewer than 16,000 distinct CDR3 sequences, and the top ten clones hold over 50%. The sample comprised blood T cells: a sorted CD56 or NKG2C T cell subset, CD4+ or CD8+ T cells, or bulk PBMC T cells (not recorded which). The origin of this receptor is a man aged 18 to 69 in good health.

Here the CDR3 reads CASSQEAGTSYNSPLHF. The gene calls are TRBV4-2 and TRBJ1-6; TCRdb selects TRBD1, and the lack of DNA leaves this call unchecked. Germline V gene lookup returns CDR1 LGHNA and CDR2 YNFKEQ. The CDR3 contains 17 residues.